This entry lists 8 T cell receptor beta chains sequenced from one sample in a study of shared T cell receptors in the human thymus. Only in-frame clones appear in the TCRdb table, and some are missing; sequencing was by immunoSEQ multiplex PCR. The sample includes more than 550,000 clones, about 87% of them seen just once. These records were also assigned to another study, of human thymus T cells.

Sequencing was performed on thymocytes. These receptors were obtained from a boy under two years old with a congenital heart defect.

This clone was seen a handful of times. The chain uses TRBV7-6 and TRBJ2-7, with D possibly TRBD2 on 5 matching bases. There are 15 residues in the CDR3. V lost 2 bases, J lost 2 bases, and 13 bases lay in between. Per the germline V gene, CDR1 is SGHVS and CDR2 is FNYEAQ. The CDR3 DNA follows: TGTGCCAGCAGCTTAAAAAGCGGCCCAACCTACGAGCAGTACTTC. It codes for CASSLKSGPTYEQYF.

The chain uses TRBV7-2 and TRBJ2-2, with TRBD2 identical over 8 bases. V was clipped by 5 bases and J by 5 bases; unmatched bases: 10. The CDR3 is 16 amino acids. Per germline, CDR1 SGHTA and CDR2 FQGNSA. The CDR3 sequence: CASSRGGTSGTGELFF. The CDR3 region has the DNA TGTGCCAGCAGCCGGGGGGGGACTAGTGGGACCGGGGAGCTGTTTTTT.

The V call is TRBV6-1, the J call TRBJ1-4, with D maybe TRBD1 (5 bases). V was clipped by 0 bases and J by 0 bases, with 20 bases between them. There are 20 residues in the CDR3. Germline assignment: CDR1 MNHNS and CDR2 SASEGT. This chain's CDR3 is CASSEALVGDYVSTNEKLFF. For the CDR3, the DNA is TGTGCCAGCAGTGAAGCGCTGGTTGGGGACTACGTGTCAACTAATGAAAAACTGTTTTTT.

V is TRBV4-1 and J is TRBJ1-6; no reliable D call. The CDR3 loop spans 15 amino acids. Germline V CDR1 and CDR2: MGHRA, YSYEKL. V gave up 1 base and J gave up 10 bases, with 14 bases separating them. The CDR3 DNA follows: TGCGCCAGCAGCCAAGCGGGAGGGCCGGGATCACCCCTCCACTTT. Protein sequence: CASSQAGGPGSPLHF.

This chain connects TRBV27 to TRBJ1-2; 9 nucleotides agree with TRBD1. Trimming removed 4 bases from V and 3 bases from J; junction bases left unmatched: 9. Per germline, CDR1 MNHEY and CDR2 SMNVEV (reference sequence). The CDR3 spans 16 residues. The CDR3 nucleotides are TGTGCCAGCAGTTACCTTGGGACAGGGAAGGACTATGGCTACACCTTC. This codes for CASSYLGTGKDYGYTF.

The J gene is TRBJ1-1, the V gene TRBV7-9, with D unresolved. Trimming shortened V by 5 bases and J by 1 base, and 5 bases separated the two germline ends. This CDR3 region has 12 residues. Looked up from germline, CDR1 is SEHNR and CDR2 is FQNEAQ (reference sequence). CDR3 residues: CASSAGNTEAFF. CDR3 in DNA: TGTGCCAGCAGCGCCGGGAACACTGAAGCTTTCTTT. Complete variable domain (other parts from reference TRBV7-9 and TRBJ1-1): DTGVSQNPRHKITKRGQNVTFRCDPISEHNRLYWYRQTLGQGPEFLTYFQNEAQLEKSRLLSDRFSAERPKGSFSTLEIQRTEQGDSAMYLCASSAGNTEAFFGQGTRLTVV.

J is TRBJ1-6 and V is TRBV7-9; perhaps TRBD1 as D (5 bases). The V end was cut by 2 bases, the J end by 8 bases, with 25 bases between. The CDR3 is made up of 19 amino acids. CDR1 is SEHNR and CDR2 is FQNEAQ in the germline V gene (reference sequence). CDR3 in amino acids: CASSLCLRGATPNDSPLHF. The CDR3 region has the DNA TGTGCCAGCAGCTTATGTCTTCGTGGGGCCACCCCCAACGATTCACCCCTCCACTTT.

This sequence joins TRBV7-2 and TRBJ2-1; D is possibly TRBD1 (5 bases). The V gene lost 0 bases and the J gene lost 3 bases, with 9 bases spanning the gap. Germline CDR1 is SGHTA and CDR2 is FQGNSA. This CDR3 has 15 residues. The CDR3, as DNA: TGTGCCAGCAGCTTAGCCCCCGACAGCTACAATGAGCAGTTCTTC. It yields the protein CASSLAPDSYNEQFF.